The clone carrying this T cell receptor beta chain was seen a single time. Germline CDR1 is KGHSH and CDR2 is LQKENI. V lost 2 bases, J lost 9 bases, and 11 bases lay in between. The CDR3 runs 13 residues. This entry comes from a study of blood T cell repertoires in COVID-19. Only in-frame clones appear in the TCRdb table, and some are missing; sequencing was by immunoSEQ multiplex PCR. The sample lists 200,000 to 300,000 clones, roughly 79% seen once, with 7.5% in the top ten. This chain uses TRBV18 with TRBJ1-5; D ambiguous. Source material: peripheral blood. This TCR was recovered from an elderly woman with COVID-19, enrolled during active disease. This chain's CDR3 is CASSPTVEGPQHF. As DNA, the CDR3 is TGTGCCAGCTCACCAACAGTAGAGGGGCCCCAGCATTTT.